These T cell receptor beta chains were read from a single sample in a study of blood T cells in healthy people across ages. In TCRdb, the 5' RACE reads were re-called with MiXCR into one record per CDR3 protein. The sample contains some 560,000 distinct CDR3 sequences, about 27% of which appear only once. This sample also belongs to another study, concerning T cells of mothers and their children.

The sample consisted of blood. The receptors shown here come from a boy aged 2 to 10 in good health. Each CDR3 is given with its conserved first and last residue. D genes are given only for firm matches. Clone size is not always given. Where it is, it says once, few, many or a class for expanded clones.

TRBD1	NA	TRBV12-3/TRBV12-4	TRBJ2-5	CASSPNRGRKETQYF	TGTGCCAGCAGTCCGAACAGGGGGCGCAAAGAGACCCAGTACTTC
TRBD2	once	TRBV20-1	TRBJ2-5	CSARPLAGVTWETQYF	TGCAGTGCTAGACCACTAGCGGGAGTCACGTGGGAGACCCAGTACTTC
NA	NA	TRBV7-3	TRBJ2-2	CASSSNPDGTRGELFF	TGTGCCAGCAGCTCCAACCCGGACGGTACTAGGGGGGAGCTGTTTTTT
NA	few	TRBV9	TRBJ2-5	CASSVDGRGVGTQYF	TGTGCCAGCAGCGTAGACGGAAGGGGCGTCGGGACCCAGTACTTC
NA	few	TRBV19	TRBJ2-1	CASSMGHPDGEQFF	TGTGCCAGTAGTATGGGACATCCTGACGGTGAGCAGTTCTTC
TRBD1	few	TRBV6-5	TRBJ1-1	CASRQGSGTEAFF	TGTGCCAGCAGACAGGGGTCGGGCACTGAAGCTTTCTTT
NA	NA	TRBV19	TRBJ1-1	CASSILPSTEAFF	TGTGCCAGTAGTATTCTTCCGAGCACTGAAGCTTTCTTT
TRBD1	few	TRBV7-2	TRBJ2-6	CASSKTTGPSGANVLTF	TGTGCCAGCAGCAAAACGACAGGGCCCTCTGGGGCCAACGTCCTGACTTTC
NA	few	TRBV6-5	TRBJ2-7	CASSYSSRPGAYEQYF	TGTGCCAGCAGTTACTCTAGCCGACCGGGGGCGTACGAGCAGTACTTC
TRBD2	NA	TRBV20-1	TRBJ2-1	CSARGLAGGAYNEQFF	TGCAGTGCTAGAGGCCTAGCGGGGGGAGCCTACAATGAGCAGTTCTTC
NA	NA	TRBV29-1	TRBJ2-6	CSVLSGANVLTF	TGCAGCGTTCTATCCGGGGCCAACGTCCTGACTTTC
NA	few	TRBV20-1	TRBJ2-2	CSAELANTGELFF	TGCAGTGCCGAACTAGCGAACACCGGGGAGCTGTTTTTT
NA	NA	TRBV5-1	TRBJ2-3	CASSPGSPGPDTQYF	TGCGCCAGCAGCCCGGGATCTCCCGGCCCAGATACGCAGTATTTT
TRBD1	few	TRBV6-4	TRBJ2-7	CASLMGPVDRLHEQYF	TGTGCCAGCCTTATGGGACCCGTGGACAGGCTCCACGAGCAGTACTTC
NA	NA	TRBV3-1	TRBJ1-6	CASSRQPYNSPLHF	TGTGCCAGCAGCCGCCAGCCCTATAATTCACCCCTCCACTTT
TRBD1	NA	TRBV20-1	TRBJ2-7	CSVRTGRSDEQYF	TGCAGTGTAAGGACAGGAAGATCTGACGAGCAGTACTTC
NA	NA	TRBV29-1	TRBJ2-1	CSVRDGYNEQFF	TGCAGCGTTAGAGACGGATACAATGAGCAGTTCTTC
NA	NA	TRBV20-1	TRBJ1-2	CSVRVGGAGGYTF	TGCAGTGTCAGGGTGGGGGGCGCTGGGGGCTACACCTTC
TRBD1	few	TRBV5-1	TRBJ1-2	CASSDGTGRNYGYTF	TGCGCCAGCAGCGACGGGACAGGGCGGAACTATGGCTACACCTTC
TRBD1	NA	TRBV10-3	TRBJ2-7	CAISDRGPSINSYEQYF	TGTGCCATCAGTGACAGGGGGCCATCTATAAACTCCTACGAGCAGTACTTC
NA	NA	TRBV12-3/TRBV12-4	TRBJ1-1	CASSPRGGAANTEAFF	TGTGCCAGCAGTCCCCGGGGGGGAGCGGCGAACACTGAAGCTTTCTTT
TRBD2	NA	TRBV11-2	TRBJ2-1	CASSLVFAGVSYNEQFF	TGTGCCAGCAGCTTAGTATTCGCGGGAGTATCCTACAATGAGCAGTTCTTC
NA	NA	TRBV9	TRBJ2-3	CASSVPGRDTQYF	TGTGCCAGCAGCGTCCCTGGTCGGGATACGCAGTATTTT
TRBD1	NA	TRBV29-1	TRBJ2-1	CSVDANRGVFYNEQFF	TGCAGCGTTGACGCTAACAGGGGGGTTTTTTACAATGAGCAGTTCTTC
NA	few	TRBV20-1	TRBJ1-3	CSALSSGNTIYF	TGCAGTGCTTTAAGCTCTGGAAACACCATATATTTT
TRBD1	few	TRBV6-6	TRBJ2-3	CATRGPSLSTDTQYF	TGTGCCACCAGGGGGCCATCCCTTAGCACAGATACGCAGTATTTT
TRBD2	few	TRBV25-1	TRBJ2-7	CATGLGLAGAEQYF	TGTGCCACCGGCTTAGGACTAGCGGGGGCTGAACAGTACTTC
NA	NA	TRBV20-1	TRBJ2-7	CSARESAAPAIYEQYF	TGCAGTGCTAGAGAGTCTGCAGCCCCCGCGATTTACGAGCAGTACTTC